The 27 T cell receptor beta chains in this list originate from one sample, sequenced in a study of blood T cells in healthy people across ages. The use of a sample-barcoded 5' primer and a J-beta primer mix characterized a second PCR of roughly 7 to 11 cycles. TCRdb re-called the 5' RACE reads with MiXCR, one entry per CDR3 protein. This sample has about 640,000 distinct CDR3 sequences; less than 35% occur once, and the top ten carry less than 20%. The sequenced material came from blood. These TCRs come from a woman older than 75 in good health.

The table lists this clonotype with many counts. The J gene is TRBJ2-5, the V gene TRBV28, with 8 bases matching TRBD1. Looked up from germline, CDR1 is MDHEN and CDR2 is SYDVKM. This CDR3 comprises 13 residues. After removal of 7 bases from V and 4 bases from J, the junction contained 5 bases not matched to a gene. CDR3 nucleotides: TGTGCCAGCACCTTAACAGGGGGAGAGACCCAGTACTTC. Protein sequence: CASTLTGGETQYF. Looking up the rest from reference TRBV28 and TRBJ2-5 gives the full variable domain: DVKVTQSSRYLVKRTGEKVFLECVQDMDHENMFWYRQDPGLGLRLIYFSYDVKMKEKGDIPEGYSVSREKKERFSLILESASTNQTSMYLCASTLTGGETQYFGPGTRLLVL.

The chain combines TRBV20-1 with TRBJ1-3; D gene uncertain. CDR3 length equals 13 residues. CDR1 and CDR2 from the germline V gene are DFQATT and SNEGSKA (reference sequence). The V end lost 5 bases, the J end lost 4 bases, and 12 bases lay between the germline ends. In nucleotides, the CDR3 is TGCAGTGCTCTGACCGGTGGAGGAAACACCATATATTTT. It is translated as CSALTGGGNTIYF.

Many counts were recorded for this clonotype. The chain recombines TRBV5-1 with TRBJ1-1; 12 bases match TRBD1. Looked up from germline, CDR1 is SGHRS and CDR2 is YFSETQ. CDR3 size: 15 residues. The V gene end was trimmed by 4 bases and the J gene end by 8 bases; junction bases not matched to a gene: 9. In DNA, the CDR3 is TGCGCCAGCAGCACCGCCGGGACAGGGGGCGACGAAGCTTTCTTT. This encodes CASSTAGTGGDEAFF.

The chain links TRBV20-1 to TRBJ1-1; D uncertain. The CDR3 runs 14 residues. V was shortened by 0 bases and J by 4 bases, with 12 bases between the two germline ends. Germline values: CDR1 DFQATT, CDR2 SNEGSKA (reference sequence). The CDR3 region has the DNA TGCAGTGCTAGAGATCCCCTCGGTGGCACTGAAGCTTTCTTT. As protein: CSARDPLGGTEAFF.

The chain recombines TRBV28 with TRBJ1-6; 7 bases align to TRBD1. With V trimmed by 4 bases and J by 3 bases, 15 bases remained unmatched. There are 19 residues in the CDR3. CDR1 is MDHEN and CDR2 is SYDVKM in the germline V gene. For the CDR3, the DNA is TGTGCCAGCAGTTCGAATCGAGAGACAGGGCTGTTCTATAATTCACCCCTCCACTTT. It encodes CASSSNRETGLFYNSPLHF.

This clonotype was seen ten or more times. V usage is TRBV7-9 and J usage is TRBJ2-3; TRBD2 aligns across 12 bases. This CDR3 contains 18 residues. Germline CDR1 and CDR2: SEHNR and FQNEAQ (reference sequence). The ends lost 5 bases at V and 0 bases at J; junction bases unmatched: 9. The CDR3 sequence: CASSTRTSGEPSTDTQYF. CDR3 nucleotides: TGTGCCAGCAGCACTCGGACTAGCGGGGAGCCAAGCACAGATACGCAGTATTTT.

This clonotype was detected many times. The gene calls are TRBV5-1 and TRBJ2-5; D tentatively reads TRBD1 or TRBD2 (5 bases each). The V end lost 3 bases, the J end lost 1 base, and 10 bases lay between the germline ends. This CDR3 has 14 amino acids. From germline, CDR1 is SGHRS and CDR2 YFSETQ. CDR3 sequence reads: CASSSSGTQETQYF. The CDR3 DNA reads as TGCGCCAGCAGCTCTTCGGGGACCCAAGAGACCCAGTACTTC.

This clonotype has ten or more counts. The gene calls are TRBV7-2 and TRBJ1-6, with D possibly TRBD1 on 6 matching bases. Germline V gives CDR1 SGHTA, CDR2 FQGNSA. This CDR3 contains 16 residues. V lost 5 bases and J 7 bases, leaving 18 bases between the germline ends. For the CDR3, the DNA is TGTGCCAGCAGCCCAGGGGCCGCATCGAGAAATTCACCCCTCCACTTT. Encoded protein: CASSPGAASRNSPLHF.

The V and J genes are TRBV2 and TRBJ2-7, with TRBD2 matching over 9 bases. The CDR3 loop spans 17 amino acids. The V segment lost 1 base and the J segment 10 bases; nucleotides outside the gene matches: 17. Germline V lookup: CDR1 SNHLY, CDR2 FYNNEI. The CDR3 reads CASSEGRASGDLETQYF. Here the CDR3 DNA reads TGTGCCAGCAGTGAAGGAAGGGCTAGCGGGGATCTGGAAACCCAGTACTTC.

This clonotype was counted a few times. A single base separates this from a much larger clone, so it may be a read error. This CDR3 is missing its conserved last phenylalanine or tryptophan, likely due to a read error. V gene TRBV20-1 combines with J gene TRBJ1-2, with 8 bases aligning to TRBD1. The CDR3 is 13 amino acids. V trimming: 5 bases; J trimming: 5 bases; junction bases outside the gene matches: 7. Per germline, CDR1 DFQATT and CDR2 SNEGSKA (reference sequence). In DNA form, the CDR3 reads TGCAGTGCTTCAGGGGGCTCCAAGTATGGCTACACCGTC. It is translated as CSASGGSKYGYTV.

Ten or more counts support this clonotype. This rearrangement joins TRBV6-2 or TRBV6-3 to TRBJ2-7, with 11 nucleotides matching TRBD2. The CDR3 has 18 residues. Germline values: CDR1 MNHEY, CDR2 SVGEGT. The V gene end was trimmed by 7 bases and the J gene end by 3 bases; junction bases not matched to a gene: 17. CDR3 sequence reads: CASTWASGGNPGRYEQYF. CDR3 nucleotides: TGTGCCAGCACCTGGGCTAGCGGGGGGAACCCCGGCCGCTACGAGCAGTACTTC.

This clonotype was recorded at least ten times. The CDR3 DNA follows: TGCGCCAGCAGCTCTACCGGGATCTTATCGGGCTACACCTTC. Its protein product is CASSSTGILSGYTF. The chain employs TRBV5-1 and TRBJ1-2; D remains unclear. Germline V gene data show CDR1 as SGHRS and CDR2 as YFSETQ. V lost 3 bases and J lost 8, with 17 bases in between. The CDR3 contains 14 residues. Variable domain in full (rest from reference TRBV5-1 and TRBJ1-2): KAGVTQTPRYLIKTRGQQVTLSCSPISGHRSVSWYQQTPGQGLQFLFEYFSETQRNKGNFPGRFSGRQFSNSRSEMNVSTLELGDSALYLCASSSTGILSGYTFGSGTRLTVV.

This clonotype was observed at least ten times. The chain links TRBV20-1 to TRBJ1-2; D is possibly TRBD1 (5 bases). V was trimmed by 0 bases and J by 8 bases, leaving 10 bases between them. The CDR3 is made up of 12 amino acids. The V gene's germline CDR1 is DFQATT and CDR2 SNEGSKA (reference sequence). The CDR3 DNA is TGCAGTGCTAGAGATGGGGGTTGGGGCTACACCTTC. This codes for CSARDGGWGYTF.

Of note for this clonotype: A much larger clone lies one base from this, so it may be a read error. The chain's CDR3 is CASSGGTGCEKLFF. The DNA for the CDR3 is TGCGCCAGCAGCGGCGGGACAGGATGTGAAAAACTGTTTTTT. This chain uses TRBV5-1 with TRBJ1-4; TRBD1 agrees at 8 bases. J was trimmed by 7 bases and V by 4 bases; bases with no gene match: 6. Germline CDR1 reads SGHRS; CDR2 reads YFSETQ. CDR3 length: 14 residues.

V and J are TRBV9 and TRBJ2-1; 7 nucleotides agree with TRBD1. J was trimmed by 5 bases and V by 3 bases; bases with no gene match: 2. This CDR3 comprises 13 residues. From germline, CDR1 is SGDLS and CDR2 YYNGEE. In nucleotides, the CDR3 is TGTGCCAGCAGCGAGCAGGGGGACAATGAGCAGTTCTTC. Protein product: CASSEQGDNEQFF.

This clonotype was detected ten times or more. The chain combines TRBV6-1 with TRBJ2-7; 7 nucleotides match TRBD1. The CDR3 is 15 residues long. Germline-derived CDR1 and CDR2 are MNHNS and SASEGT. Losses at the gene ends were 4 bases for V and 3 bases for J; bases not matched to a gene: 9. DNA of the CDR3: TGTGCCAGCAGTGTCAGACAGGGAACTTTCTACGAGCAGTACTTC. Protein: CASSVRQGTFYEQYF.

This chain joins TRBV12-3 or TRBV12-4 and TRBJ1-5; D call uncertain. The CDR3 sequence is 14 residues long. V was cut by 2 bases and J by 7 bases, with 12 bases left in between. The CDR3 DNA sequence: TGTGCCAGCAGTTTAATCCCGGCGGGGCAGCCCCAGCATTTT. Translated: CASSLIPAGQPQHF.

The chain uses TRBV20-1 and TRBJ2-5, with D unresolved. CDR1 is DFQATT and CDR2 is SNEGSKA in the germline V gene (reference sequence). The CDR3 spans 14 residues. Between the trimmed V and J ends, which lost 3 bases and 5 bases, there was a span of 16 bases. CDR3 sequence: CSARGYSERETQYF. CDR3 bases: TGCAGTGCTAGGGGATACAGTGAACGGGAGACCCAGTACTTC.

This clonotype was recorded a few times. The V gene is TRBV20-1, the J gene TRBJ1-5, with D maybe TRBD1 (5 bases). CDR3 length: 13 residues. Germline loops: CDR1 DFQATT, CDR2 SNEGSKA (reference sequence). The V end was cut by 6 bases, the J end by 3 bases, with 12 bases between. CDR3: CSAALGANQPQHF. DNA for the CDR3: TGCAGTGCCGCCTTAGGGGCCAATCAGCCCCAGCATTTT.

This clonotype was counted at least ten times. The gene calls are TRBV6-2 or TRBV6-3 and TRBJ1-1; D is unclear. The CDR3 length is 14 residues. The germline V and J ends were trimmed by 2 bases and 7 bases, with 14 bases remaining between them. Looked up from germline, CDR1 is MNHEY and CDR2 is SVGEGT. CDR3 in DNA: TGTGCCAGCAGTTACGGGAGAGGGATTGGTGAAGCTTTCTTT. Its translation: CASSYGRGIGEAFF.

This clonotype was picked up many times. This may be a read error: a much more frequent sequence differs by one nucleotide. The genes are TRBV20-1 and TRBJ2-7, with 9 bases that match TRBD2. This CDR3 comprises 15 residues. Germline V gives CDR1 DFQATT, CDR2 SNEGSKA (reference sequence). The junction had 9 bases not matched to a gene; V was cut back by 3 bases and J by 3 bases. The DNA for the CDR3 is TGCAGTGCTAGGGGACTAGCTCACGGTTGCTACGAGCAGTACTTC. This encodes CSARGLAHGCYEQYF.

This clonotype was found many times. The chain is built from TRBV7-2 and TRBJ2-3; D perhaps matches TRBD2 (6 bases). The CDR3 extends over 15 amino acids. The ends were cut back, 6 bases at V and 4 bases at J, with 17 bases in the middle. Germline V CDR1 and CDR2: SGHTA, FQGNSA. The CDR3 DNA is TGTGCCAGCAGTCGAGGGGCCGGGGGTCCAGATACGCAGTATTTT. Translating it yields CASSRGAGGPDTQYF.

This clonotype was seen ten or more times. The gene calls are TRBV20-1 and TRBJ2-7; 9 nucleotides agree with TRBD2. In germline, CDR1 is DFQATT, CDR2 SNEGSKA (reference sequence). Trimming at V came to 1 base and at J to 0 bases, leaving 4 bases not matched to a gene. This CDR3 contains 15 residues. The CDR3, as DNA: TGCAGTGCTAGAGTGGGTAGCGGGGGCTCCTACGAGCAGTACTTC. It translates to CSARVGSGGSYEQYF.

This clonotype was counted only a few times. This rearrangement joins TRBV6-1 to TRBJ1-1; possible D gene TRBD1, 6 bases. V gave up 5 bases and J gave up 1 base, with 11 bases separating them. From germline, CDR1 is MNHNS and CDR2 SASEGT. The CDR3 has 14 residues. CDR3 protein: CASSSMTGNTEAFF. The CDR3 DNA follows: TGTGCCAGCAGTTCAATGACAGGGAACACTGAAGCTTTCTTT.

This clonotype was counted only a few times. In DNA form, the CDR3 reads TGTGCCAGCAGCTCACAGGGGGCGCCTGAAGATACGCAGTATTTT. Residues: CASSSQGAPEDTQYF. This chain uses TRBV7-8 with TRBJ2-3; 9 bases map to TRBD1. Looked up from germline, CDR1 is SGHVS and CDR2 is FQNEAQ. The length of the CDR3 is 15 residues. The trim removed 4 bases at V and 5 bases at J, leaving 7 bases unmatched.

This sequence joins TRBV12-3 or TRBV12-4 and TRBJ2-2; D possibly corresponds to TRBD2 (6 bases). Trimming took 5 bases from V and 9 from J, leaving 16 bases between them. The CDR3 contains 14 residues. The CDR3 region is CASSPAGTPRELFF. The CDR3 DNA follows: TGTGCCAGCAGTCCAGCCGGGACTCCCCGGGAGCTGTTTTTT.

This clonotype was seen a few times. This chain links TRBV7-2 with TRBJ2-1; D ambiguous. Trimming took 0 bases from V and 5 from J, leaving 11 bases between them. Germline-derived CDR1 and CDR2 are SGHTA and FQGNSA. The CDR3 sequence is 15 residues long. This CDR3 reads CASSLAETDHNEQFF. The CDR3 DNA follows: TGTGCCAGCAGCTTAGCTGAGACTGACCACAATGAGCAGTTCTTC.